The present T cell receptor (beta chain) was sequenced within a study of cytomegalovirus exposure and HLA in healthy donors. The study's findings and limits: Presence/absence analyses took donor sequencing depth as roughly uniform. A link between a missense DCLRE1C variant and TCR beta V- and J-gene trimming emerged from a later analysis.

This CDR3 has 14 amino acids. The germline V gene encodes CDR1 SNHLY and CDR2 FYNNEI. Between the trimmed V and J ends, which lost 2 bases and 6 bases, there was a span of 10 bases. This clone has just a few counts. No antigen is known for it. Use of 60 Vbeta and 13 Jbeta primers characterized the PCR. TCRdb keeps only in-frame clones here, not all; method: immunoSEQ multiplex PCR. The sample includes roughly 250,000 clones, under 90% of them seen just once. The clonotype comes from a girl aged 2 to 10 in good health and CMV-seronegative. This chain uses TRBV2 with TRBJ1-4, with D perhaps TRBD1 (6 bases). The material sequenced was PBMCs. CDR3 sequence (DNA): TGTGCCAGCAGTGAACAGGGGAGATATGAAAAACTGTTTTTT. This translates into CASSEQGRYEKLFF.